Given below is one T cell receptor beta chain in context. Its antigen is not identified. V lost 0 bases and J lost 0, with 9 bases in between. This CDR3 contains 15 residues. Germline V gene data show CDR1 as SGDLS and CDR2 as YYNGEE. The table came from immunoSEQ multiplex PCR; TCRdb's copy has only in-frame clones and leaves some out. The sample yields roughly 2,000,000 clones, around 95% seen once. The data are from a study of shared clonotypes between healthy human individuals. CD45RO-negative, CCR7-selected cells formed the naive CD8 fraction, which excluded terminally differentiated effector memory CD45RA+ cells. Regarding the study as a whole: For naive CD4 cells, roughly 5.5% of clonotypes were shared across a handful of donors.

The source of this sequence is a man younger than 35 in good health. Some clones in this sample may be carry-over from other donors' samples. The chain recombines TRBV9 with TRBJ2-5, with D hard to call. Sequencing input: naive CD8+ T cells from PBMCs. CDR3 in amino acids: CASSVDPLYQETQYF. The CDR3 DNA reads TGTGCCAGCAGCGTAGACCCCCTCTACCAAGAGACCCAGTACTTC.